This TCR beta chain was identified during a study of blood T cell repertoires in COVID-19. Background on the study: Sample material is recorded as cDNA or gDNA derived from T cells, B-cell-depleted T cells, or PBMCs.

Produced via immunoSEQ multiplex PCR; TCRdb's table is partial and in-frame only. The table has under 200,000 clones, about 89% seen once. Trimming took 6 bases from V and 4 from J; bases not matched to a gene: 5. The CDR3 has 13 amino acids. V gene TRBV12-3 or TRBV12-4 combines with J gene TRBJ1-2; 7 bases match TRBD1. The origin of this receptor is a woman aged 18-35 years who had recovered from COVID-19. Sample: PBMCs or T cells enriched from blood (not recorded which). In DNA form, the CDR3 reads TGTGCCAGCAGCCATACAGGGGTCTATGGCTACACCTTC. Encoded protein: CASSHTGVYGYTF.